This T cell receptor (beta chain) was profiled in a study of cytotoxic CD8 clonotypes in ibrutinib-treated CLL. For the study at large: Patients gave response samples after a median around twelve months of treatment, range 6 to 36.

On this clone: Its matching antigen is unknown.

Study observations and caveats: Public clonotypes (which were uncommon) either contracted or remained stable on treatment. Clonality went higher at ibrutinib response and then dropped back toward baseline at progression. Sustained-remission and progressing patients were not sampled at matched times.

J lost 0 bases, V lost 5 bases, and 6 bases had no gene match. Germline CDR1 reads MNHNY; CDR2 reads SVGAGI (reference sequence). This CDR3 is built from 15 residues. Clones were read by immunoSEQ multiplex PCR, and TCRdb kept only the in-frame ones, dropping some. The table includes about 130,000 clones, about 76% detected once. The sequence came from a human donor with chronic lymphocytic leukemia. The sequencing here drew on PBMCs, taken after 24 months of ibrutinib treatment. The V gene is TRBV6-6, the J gene TRBJ2-7, with 8 nucleotides matching TRBD2. The CDR3 sequence: CASSSWTSSSYEQYF. As DNA, the CDR3 is TGTGCCAGCAGTAGCTGGACTAGCAGCTCCTACGAGCAGTACTTC.